What follows are 14 T cell receptor beta chains derived from one specimen sequenced in a study of vaccination effects on CD4 cells after COVID-19. Antigen-specific CD4+ T cells were expanded (with viral peptide pools) by the ViraFEST assay ahead of sequencing. The authors isolated CD4+ T cells after about 10 days of culture. Infection with SARS-CoV-2 occurred in the person between March and December 2020, and PCR confirmed it. Two doses of BNT162b2 or mRNA-1273 vaccine were administered to participants. The assay was immunoSEQ multiplex PCR, and TCRdb's table has in-frame clones only and misses some. The table lists more than 13,000 clones, around three quarters of them singletons. These receptors' antigens are unknown. Sequencing used CD4+ T cells from PBMCs cultured with HCoV-NL63 spike peptides, obtained after COVID-19 vaccination. These receptor sequences come from a human donor who had a prior SARS-CoV-2 infection.

By proportion, this clone is large. This chain connects TRBV7-9 to TRBJ1-2; the D is unclear. CDR1 and CDR2 (germline): SEHNR, FQNEAQ (reference sequence). This CDR3 comprises 14 residues. Trimming left V 0 bases short and J 2 bases short, with 7 bases between. The CDR3: CASSLASGNYGYTF. DNA of the CDR3: TGTGCCAGCAGCTTAGCATCCGGGAACTATGGCTACACCTTC. The full variable domain, its missing parts supplied by reference TRBV7-9 and TRBJ1-2, is DTGVSQNPRHKITKRGQNVTFRCDPISEHNRLYWYRQTLGQGPEFLTYFQNEAQLEKSRLLSDRFSAERPKGSFSTLEIQRTEQGDSAMYLCASSLASGNYGYTFGSGTRLTVV.

The genes are TRBV6-5 and TRBJ2-5, with D perhaps TRBD2 (6 bases). Trimming took off 2 bases at V and 9 bases at J, with 19 bases between the two ends. The V gene's germline CDR1 is MNHEY and CDR2 SVGAGI. This CDR3 spans 15 amino acids. As DNA, the CDR3 is TGTGCCAGCAGTTACGTGGTGGGGGGACCGGGGGCCCAGTACTTC. Translating gives CASSYVVGGPGAQYF.

J is TRBJ2-6 and V is TRBV5-1, with unresolved D. With 1 base removed from V and 1 base from J, the gap between germline ends came to 3 bases. CDR1 is SGHRS, CDR2 YFSETQ, per germline. The CDR3 sequence is 14 residues long. DNA for the CDR3: TGCGCCAGCAGCTTGAGGTCTGGGGCCAACGTCCTGACTTTC. It specifies CASSLRSGANVLTF.

The V call is TRBV20-1, the J call TRBJ1-5; D is uncertain. CDR3 length: 13 amino acids. From germline, CDR1 is DFQATT and CDR2 SNEGSKA (reference sequence). Between the trimmed V and J ends, which lost 3 bases and 3 bases, there was a span of 9 bases. This CDR3 is CSASRSHNQPQHF. The CDR3, as DNA: TGCAGTGCTAGTCGCAGCCACAATCAGCCCCAGCATTTT.

The rearrangement joins TRBV6-5 to TRBJ1-2; D possibly corresponds to TRBD1 (5 bases). Germline V gene data show CDR1 as MNHEY and CDR2 as SVGAGI. V lost 7 bases and J lost 7, with 13 bases in between. The CDR3 totals 12 residues. The CDR3 DNA follows: TGTGCCAGCAACAACGGGGGTTCTGGCTACACCTTC. Encoded protein: CASNNGGSGYTF.

The chain carries TRBV18 and TRBJ2-2; 11 bases map to TRBD1. V gave up 3 bases and J gave up 6 bases; unmatched junction bases: 9. The CDR3 extends over 17 amino acids. CDR1 and CDR2 from the germline V gene are KGHSH and LQKENI. CDR3 amino acids: CASSPIWTGGDAGELFF. The CDR3 DNA reads TGTGCCAGCTCACCGATCTGGACAGGGGGCGACGCCGGGGAGCTGTTTTTT.

The genes are TRBV9 and TRBJ2-2; the D gene could be TRBD1 or TRBD2 (5 bases each). Germline lookup yields CDR1 SGDLS and CDR2 YYNGEE. The CDR3 has 15 amino acids. The V end was cut by 5 bases, the J end by 0 bases, with 11 bases between. CDR3 residues: CASSEGLPNTGELFF. CDR3 sequence (DNA): TGTGCCAGCAGTGAGGGGCTACCGAACACCGGGGAGCTGTTTTTT. Looking up the rest from reference TRBV9 and TRBJ2-2 gives the full variable domain: DSGVTQTPKHLITATGQRVTLRCSPRSGDLSVYWYQQSLDQGLQFLIQYYNGEERAKGNILERFSAQQFPDLHSELNLSSLELGDSALYFCASSEGLPNTGELFFGEGSRLTVL.

This chain connects TRBV16 to TRBJ2-1; 7 nucleotides agree with TRBD2. V dropped 4 bases and J dropped 9; count of bases not matched to a gene: 15. Looked up from germline, CDR1 is KGHSY and CDR2 is FQNENV. CDR3 length: 16 amino acids. DNA for the CDR3: TGTGCCAGCAGCCCTGGGGAGGGTCGCTCTGTCGCTGAGCAGTTCTTC. This sequence encodes CASSPGEGRSVAEQFF.

This chain joins TRBV11-2 and TRBJ1-5, with D unresolved. Germline values: CDR1 SGHAT, CDR2 FQNNGV. Trimming cost V 5 bases and J 5 bases, with 10 bases left between them. This CDR3 has 13 amino acids. The CDR3 sequence: CASSLTGDQPQHF. The CDR3 DNA reads TGTGCCAGCAGCCTAACGGGAGATCAGCCCCAGCATTTT.

The chain uses TRBV6-2 or TRBV6-3 and TRBJ1-2; no definite D call. Germline CDR1 MNHEY, CDR2 SVGEGT. CDR3 length equals 13 residues. Trimming cost V 0 bases and J 7 bases, with 9 bases left between them. The CDR3 nucleotides read TGTGCCAGCAGTTACTCAGGAGACCTTGGCTACACCTTC. It yields the protein CASSYSGDLGYTF.

The chain carries TRBV5-8 and TRBJ1-6; D unclear. This CDR3 contains 16 residues. Germline CDR1 SGHTS, CDR2 YDEGEE. With 3 bases removed from V and 1 base from J, the gap between germline ends came to 11 bases. The CDR3 is CASSWTHSSYNSPLHF. Written as DNA, the CDR3 is TGTGCCAGCAGCTGGACTCATAGTTCCTATAATTCACCCCTCCACTTT.

The J gene is TRBJ1-2, the V gene TRBV12-3 or TRBV12-4; 8 bases align to TRBD1. The CDR3 contains 13 residues. V shed 2 bases and J 8 bases; nucleotides not matched to a gene: 4. DNA of the CDR3: TGTGCCAGCAGTTTATCACAGGGGGGAGGCTACACCTTC. Translated: CASSLSQGGGYTF.

The chain recombines TRBV5-1 with TRBJ2-7; no clear D gene. V lost 4 bases and J lost 2, with 7 bases in between. Germline V CDR1 and CDR2: SGHRS, YFSETQ. This CDR3 has 12 residues. The CDR3 region is CASSPPAYEQYF. The CDR3 DNA sequence: TGCGCCAGCAGCCCCCCGGCCTACGAGCAGTACTTC.

Notes on this clone: One end of the junction fails to match germline, which may point to a read error. V is TRBV7-7 and J is TRBJ2-1; tentative D call: TRBD1 (5 bases). The CDR3 spans 13 residues. CDR1 and CDR2 from the germline V gene are SSHAT and FNYEAQ (reference sequence). For the CDR3, the DNA is TGTGCTAGCAGCTTCGGACACGACAATGAGCAGTTCTTC. Protein sequence: CASSFGHDNEQFF.